Included here is one T cell receptor beta chain sequence, with context. What it binds is not known. These data are taken from a study of cytomegalovirus exposure and HLA in healthy donors. As for the study in general: Earlier findings included roughly 100 million unique TCR beta sequences obtained from 150 million to 200 million T cells.

CDR1 and CDR2 (germline): SQVTM, ANQGSEA. Trimming removed 8 bases from V and 5 bases from J; junction bases left unmatched: 12. The CDR3 has 15 amino acids. Primers included in the PCR were 60 Vbeta and 13 Jbeta primers. The protocol was immunoSEQ multiplex PCR, while the TCRdb copy is restricted to in-frame clones and leaves out a portion. The table has approximately 70,000 clones, about three quarters seen once. Whole-study results and caveats: A missense DCLRE1C variant was associated with V- and J-gene trimming of TCR beta chains in a later analysis, and an independent cohort replicated the association. Researchers had no immune exposure information except CMV serostatus available.

This chain joins TRBV29-1 and TRBJ2-3; 11 bases match TRBD2. The clonotype was recovered from a woman aged 40-49 years in good health and CMV-seropositive. The sequencing sample was made of PBMCs. The CDR3 nucleotides read TGCAGCCCCGAGGTACTAGCGGGGGCGGGAGATACGCAGTATTTT. The encoded protein is CSPEVLAGAGDTQYF.